One sample yielded the 19 T cell receptor beta chains listed below, sequenced in a study of T-cell memory formation after mild COVID-19. Using its own MiXCR run on the 5' RACE reads, TCRdb lists one record per CDR3 protein. Here the sample spans about 560,000 distinct CDR3 sequences, roughly 21% being singletons. The specimen sequenced was PBMCs or a T cell subset sorted from them (not recorded which). The receptors come from an adult woman who had mild COVID-19 (a few samples of this study predate the infection). Cell type and time point are not known.

There are a few counts of this clonotype. The chain carries TRBV5-1 and TRBJ1-3; perhaps TRBD1 as D (5 bases). CDR3 length: 17 amino acids. Trimming pared 0 bases from V and 0 bases from J, leaving 13 bases between. In germline, CDR1 is SGHRS, CDR2 YFSETQ. The chain's CDR3 is CASSLAGGSPSGNTIYF. DNA of the CDR3: TGCGCCAGCAGCTTGGCCGGGGGGAGCCCCTCTGGAAACACCATATATTTT.

This clonotype was counted between two and nine times. Germline is not matched at one junction end, which may reflect a read error. V is TRBV6-2 or TRBV6-3 and J is TRBJ2-7; TRBD2 might be the D (7 bases). This CDR3 spans 15 amino acids. Germline loops: CDR1 MNHEY, CDR2 SVGEGT. Here the CDR3 reads CASSLDSAGEGERYF. Here the CDR3 DNA reads TGTGCCAGCAGTTTAGACTCCGCGGGAGAGGGGGAGCGGTACTTC.

This clonotype was counted between two and nine times. This chain links TRBV25-1 with TRBJ2-2; the match to TRBD2 covers 7 bases. J lost 2 bases, V lost 1 base, and 10 bases had no gene match. This CDR3 is built from 18 residues. From germline, CDR1 is MGHDK and CDR2 SYGVNS. This CDR3 is CASSEWAGLAVNTGELFF. CDR3 DNA: TGTGCCAGCAGTGAATGGGCGGGGCTAGCGGTAAACACCGGGGAGCTGTTTTTT.

The J gene is TRBJ2-1, the V gene TRBV5-5, with D perhaps matching TRBD1 (5 bases). V lost 0 bases and J 3 bases, leaving 13 bases between the germline ends. CDR3 size: 16 residues. CDR1 and CDR2 from the germline V gene are SGHKS and YYEKEE (reference sequence). DNA for the CDR3: TGTGCCAGCAGCTTGGAGACCGCGACAGTCTACAATGAGCAGTTCTTC. This codes for CASSLETATVYNEQFF. Combining the CDR3 with reference TRBV5-5 and TRBJ2-1 gives the whole variable domain DAGVTQSPTHLIKTRGQQVTLRCSPISGHKSVSWYQQVLGQGPQFIFQYYEKEERGRGNFPDRFSARQFPNYSSELNVNALLLGDSALYLCASSLETATVYNEQFFGPGTRLTVL.

This clonotype appeared many times. The chain combines TRBV4-1 with TRBJ1-4; the D is unclear. Trimming pared 0 bases from V and 0 bases from J, leaving 11 bases between. Germline V lookup: CDR1 MGHRA, CDR2 YSYEKL. The CDR3 is 17 residues long. CDR3 in DNA: TGCGCCAGCAGCCAAGATGGCGGGGTTTCAACTAATGAAAAACTGTTTTTT. Amino acids: CASSQDGGVSTNEKLFF.

This clonotype occurred a few times. This chain links TRBV6-5 with TRBJ2-7; D not certain. The V gene's germline CDR1 is MNHEY and CDR2 SVGAGI. CDR3 size: 15 residues. The V and J ends lost 5 bases and 5 bases respectively, with 19 bases between them. In nucleotides, the CDR3 is TGTGCCAGCAGTAGAGAGCCTAACATCCGGGACGAGCAGTACTTC. As protein: CASSREPNIRDEQYF.

This clonotype was recorded many times. The CDR3 DNA reads as TGCGCCAGCGCACCAGAGGGGGCCCCCACAGATACGCAGTATTTT. This encodes CASAPEGAPTDTQYF. The rearrangement links TRBV5-1 to TRBJ2-3; 7 nucleotides match TRBD1. V lost 7 bases and J lost 2; bases outside the gene matches: 10. This CDR3 has 15 residues. CDR1 and CDR2 (germline): SGHRS, YFSETQ.

This clonotype has just a few counts. The rearrangement links TRBV29-1 to TRBJ2-3; tentatively, D is TRBD1 (7 bases). CDR3 length: 13 residues. Germline V gene lookup returns CDR1 SQVTM and CDR2 ANQGSEA. Trimming shortened V by 7 bases and J by 1 base, and 12 bases separated the two germline ends. Here the CDR3 DNA reads TGCAGCGGCGGGACAGCTGGCACAGATACGCAGTATTTT. Protein product: CSGGTAGTDTQYF.

This clonotype occurred a few times. This sequence joins TRBV12-3 or TRBV12-4 and TRBJ1-2, with TRBD1 matching 8 bases. V was clipped by 5 bases and J by 6 bases; unmatched bases: 8. This CDR3 region has 14 residues. CDR3 nucleotide sequence: TGTGCCAGCAGTACTTCAGGGGGCGCGGATGGCTACACCTTC. Its protein is CASSTSGGADGYTF.

This CDR3 reads CASSGHRTVQETQYF. The CDR3 DNA reads as TGTGCCAGCAGTGGGCATCGGACAGTTCAAGAGACCCAGTACTTC. This chain links TRBV2 with TRBJ2-5, with D possibly matching TRBD1 (6 bases). The CDR3 extends over 15 amino acids. Trimming left V 4 bases short and J 2 bases short, with 14 bases between. Germline lookup yields CDR1 SNHLY and CDR2 FYNNEI. The full variable domain, completed using reference TRBV2 and TRBJ2-5, is EPEVTQTPSHQVTQMGQEVILRCVPISNHLYFYWYRQILGQKVEFLVSFYNNEISEKSEIFDDQFSVERPDGSNFTLKIRSTKLEDSAMYFCASSGHRTVQETQYFGPGTRLLVL.

The chain couples TRBV11-2 to TRBJ1-3; the D is unclear. CDR1 and CDR2 from the germline V gene are SGHAT and FQNNGV. CDR3 length: 17 residues. V was pared by 0 bases and J by 1 base, with 13 bases between. DNA for the CDR3: TGTGCCAGCAGCTTAGATCAGAAAGCTGTATCTGGAAACACCATATATTTT. Its translation is CASSLDQKAVSGNTIYF.

This clonotype was counted only a few times. CDR3 loop: CGDRSSHYGYTF. As DNA, the CDR3 is TGTGGGGACAGATCATCACACTATGGCTACACCTTC. The chain links TRBV12-3 or TRBV12-4 to TRBJ1-2; 7 nucleotides agree with TRBD1. This CDR3 is 12 amino acids long.

The chain carries TRBV9 and TRBJ1-5; TRBD1 matches 8 bases. This CDR3 contains 15 residues. V dropped 2 bases and J dropped 6; count of bases not matched to a gene: 7. The germline V gene encodes CDR1 SGDLS and CDR2 YYNGEE. CDR3 sequence: CASSVGQGFSQPQHF. CDR3 nucleotide sequence: TGTGCCAGCAGCGTTGGACAGGGTTTCAGTCAGCCCCAGCATTTT.

The rearrangement uses TRBV7-6 and TRBJ2-3, with 7 bases identical to TRBD1. Germline V gene data show CDR1 as SGHVS and CDR2 as FNYEAQ. The CDR3 is 16 residues long. Trimming cost V 4 bases and J 0 bases; bases outside gene matches: 7. DNA for the CDR3: TGTGCCAGCAGCTCCCAACAGGGGACAAGCACAGATACGCAGTATTTT. It specifies CASSSQQGTSTDTQYF. Drawing the rest from reference TRBV7-6 and TRBJ2-3, the complete variable domain is GAGVSQSPRYKVTKRGQDVALRCDPISGHVSLYWYRQALGQGPEFLTYFNYEAQQDKSGLPNDRFSAERPEGSISTLTIQRTEQRDSAMYRCASSSQQGTSTDTQYFGPGTRLTVL.

This clonotype was observed a handful of times. The chain uses TRBV29-1 and TRBJ2-7; maybe TRBD2 (5 bases). Germline lookup yields CDR1 SQVTM and CDR2 ANQGSEA. Trimming removed 4 bases from V and 4 bases from J, with 14 bases in between. The CDR3 is 13 amino acids. In nucleotides, the CDR3 is TGCAGCGTTGGTGGTCCTTGGACTTACGAGCAGTACTTC. Residues: CSVGGPWTYEQYF.

This clonotype was counted only a few times. The chain is built from TRBV7-2 and TRBJ1-4; perhaps TRBD1 as D (5 bases). Trimming pared 0 bases from V and 1 base from J, leaving 6 bases between. This CDR3 has 15 residues. Looked up from germline, CDR1 is SGHTA and CDR2 is FQGNSA. CDR3 DNA: TGTGCCAGCAGCTTAGCCGGGGGAACTAATGAAAAACTGTTTTTT. It is translated as CASSLAGGTNEKLFF.

The CDR3 nucleotides read TGTGCCAGCAGCGTAAGCGGGAGAGGGTACGAGCAGTACTTC. Amino acids: CASSVSGRGYEQYF. V usage is TRBV9 and J usage is TRBJ2-7, with TRBD2 identical over 8 bases. Trimming at V came to 1 base and at J to 4 bases, leaving 4 bases not matched to a gene. The CDR3 is 14 amino acids. Per the germline V gene, CDR1 is SGDLS and CDR2 is YYNGEE.

This clonotype was seen a handful of times. The chain has TRBV10-3 and TRBJ1-2; 7 bases line up with TRBD1. This CDR3 is 14 amino acids long. Germline V gene data show CDR1 as ENHRY and CDR2 as SYGVKD. The junction had 3 bases not matched to a gene; V was cut back by 4 bases and J by 1 base. Written as DNA, the CDR3 is TGTGCCATCAGTGCAGGGGGGTTTAACTATGGCTACACCTTC. It specifies CAISAGGFNYGYTF.

This clonotype was seen a handful of times. The J gene is TRBJ2-7, the V gene TRBV6-5, with D possibly being TRBD1 (6 bases). Germline CDR1 reads MNHEY; CDR2 reads SVGAGI. The CDR3 is 15 amino acids. V was pared by 4 bases and J by 3 bases, with 16 bases between. CDR3 residues: CASSFTPDSLYEQYF. The CDR3, as DNA: TGTGCCAGCAGTTTCACCCCGGACAGTCTCTACGAGCAGTACTTC.